This TCR beta chain comes out of a study of T-cell reconstitution after alpha-beta-depleted transplantation in children. Preparation of the TCRbeta library was carried out with unique molecular identifiers. TCRdb re-derived calls from the PCR reads in MiXCR, one entry per CDR3 protein. Seen here are about 410,000 distinct CDR3 sequences, 20% observed once, and the top ten hold approximately 3.8%. The V and J ends lost 6 bases and 5 bases, in that order; junction bases with no gene match: 1. Germline CDR1 reads MDHEN; CDR2 reads SYDVKM. This CDR3 is built from 12 residues. Here the sequenced sample was PBMCs from the stem cell graft donor, taken from the stem cell graft. The chain combines TRBV28 with TRBJ2-3, with 8 bases lining up with TRBD1. This TCR derives from a human donor who donated a stem cell graft to a child with acute myeloid leukemia. The CDR3 sequence is CASRDREDTQYF. Here the CDR3 DNA reads TGTGCCAGCAGGGACAGGGAAGATACGCAGTATTTT.